The 5 T cell receptor beta chains reported below all come from one sample, sequenced in a study of beta chain features in type 1 diabetes. Sequenced material consisted of expressed TCRB transcripts (all of the isolated RNA was reverse transcribed). Measured with immunoSEQ multiplex PCR; TCRdb has only the in-frame clones, and not every one. The sample has 300,000 to 350,000 clones; roughly 8% are singletons. Sample: central memory CD4+ T cells from blood. These receptor sequences come from a young woman in good health.

This clone was recorded a few times. V is TRBV29-1 and J is TRBJ1-3, with 7 bases fitting TRBD1. Unmatched junction bases numbered 6, after V lost 4 bases and J lost 0 bases. The V gene's germline CDR1 is SQVTM and CDR2 ANQGSEA. The CDR3 covers 15 residues. CDR3 sequence (DNA): TGCAGCGTTGCCGAACAGGGGACCTCTGGAAACACCATATATTTT. Translating gives CSVAEQGTSGNTIYF.

As to this clone: A far bigger clonotype differs at one base, so this is likely a read error. The chain recombines TRBV9 with TRBJ2-7, with 10 bases identical to TRBD2. The germline CDR1 and CDR2 sequences are SGDLS and YYNGEE. The CDR3 covers 14 residues. Trimming took 3 bases from V and 7 from J; bases not matched to a gene: 7. Here the CDR3 reads CASSGLAGSVEQYF. The CDR3 coding sequence is TGTGCCAGCAGCGGACTAGCGGGCTCCGTTGAGCAGTACTTC.

This clone was seen only a few times. This chain connects TRBV7-9 to TRBJ2-1, with 7 bases lining up with TRBD2. CDR1 and CDR2 from the germline V gene are SEHNR and FQNEAQ (reference sequence). The CDR3 is 13 residues long. V lost 10 bases and J lost 13; bases outside the gene matches: 16. The chain's CDR3 is CATDGVRTGGQFF. The CDR3 DNA reads as TGTGCCACCGATGGGGTTCGGACGGGGGGACAGTTCTTC.

There are a few counts of this clone. The chain carries TRBV9 and TRBJ2-3, with no clear D. The V gene lost 0 bases and the J gene lost 4 bases, with 6 bases spanning the gap. Germline lookup yields CDR1 SGDLS and CDR2 YYNGEE. This CDR3 comprises 13 residues. CDR3 sequence reads: CASSVGWPDTQYF. CDR3 coding DNA: TGTGCCAGCAGCGTAGGATGGCCAGATACGCAGTATTTT. The full variable domain, its missing parts supplied by reference TRBV9 and TRBJ2-3, is DSGVTQTPKHLITATGQRVTLRCSPRSGDLSVYWYQQSLDQGLQFLIQYYNGEERAKGNILERFSAQQFPDLHSELNLSSLELGDSALYFCASSVGWPDTQYFGPGTRLTVL.

This clone was counted only a few times. The chain recombines TRBV5-5 with TRBJ2-5, with a weak D call TRBD2 (6 bases). The V end lost 0 bases, the J end lost 1 base, and 16 bases lay between the germline ends. CDR3 length: 17 amino acids. Germline V lookup: CDR1 SGHKS, CDR2 YYEKEE (reference sequence). The CDR3 here is CASSLGGRGSPQETQYF. The CDR3 bases are TGTGCCAGCAGCTTGGGGGGCCGGGGGAGTCCCCAAGAGACCCAGTACTTC.